This TCR beta chain appears in the sequencing data of a study of CD8 T cells in ankylosing spondylitis. Study-level points and caveats: A TCR beta motif of under ten highly homologous variants seemed to mark ankylosing spondylitis blood. From matched ankylosing spondylitis synovial fluid, disease-linked clones were reportedly recovered at significantly enriched levels.

A few counts support this clonotype. The target antigen is unknown. Trimming cost V 1 base and J 0 bases; bases outside gene matches: 7. Germline-derived CDR1 and CDR2 are SGHKS and YYEKEE (reference sequence). The CDR3 extends over 17 amino acids. One entry per CDR3 protein results from TCRdb running MiXCR on the 5' RACE reads. The sample lists 750,000 to 850,000 distinct CDR3 sequences; 12% were seen once. The sequence derives from a male donor with ankylosing spondylitis. The chain employs TRBV5-5 and TRBJ2-3, with 8 positions matching TRBD2. The sample comprised blood, either unsorted or a sorted T cell fraction (not recorded which). The CDR3 region has the DNA TGTGCCAGCAGCTTGTCCGGGGGGGACCATAGCACAGATACGCAGTATTTT. It is translated as CASSLSGGDHSTDTQYF.